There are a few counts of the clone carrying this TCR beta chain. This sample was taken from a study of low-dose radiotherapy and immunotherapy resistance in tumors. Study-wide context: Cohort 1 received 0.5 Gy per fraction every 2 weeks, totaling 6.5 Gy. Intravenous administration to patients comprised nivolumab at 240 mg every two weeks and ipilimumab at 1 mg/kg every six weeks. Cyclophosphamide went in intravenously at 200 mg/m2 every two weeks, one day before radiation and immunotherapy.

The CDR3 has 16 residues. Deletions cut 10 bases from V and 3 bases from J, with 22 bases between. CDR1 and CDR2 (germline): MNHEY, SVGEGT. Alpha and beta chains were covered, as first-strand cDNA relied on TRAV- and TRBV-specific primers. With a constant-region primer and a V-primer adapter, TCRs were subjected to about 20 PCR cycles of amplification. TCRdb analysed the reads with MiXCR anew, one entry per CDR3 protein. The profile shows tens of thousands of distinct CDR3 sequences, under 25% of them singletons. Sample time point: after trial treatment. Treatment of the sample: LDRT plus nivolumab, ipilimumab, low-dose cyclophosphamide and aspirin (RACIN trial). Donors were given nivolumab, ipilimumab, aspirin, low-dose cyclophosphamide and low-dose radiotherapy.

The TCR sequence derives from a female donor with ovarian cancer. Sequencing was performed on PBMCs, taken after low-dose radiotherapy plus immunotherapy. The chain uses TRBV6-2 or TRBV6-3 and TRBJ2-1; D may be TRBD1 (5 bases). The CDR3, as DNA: TGTGCCATTGAATCTAAAGGGGTACTTCTCTACAATGAGCAGTTCTTC. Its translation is CAIESKGVLLYNEQFF.